This T cell receptor (beta chain) was captured by sequencing in a study of T-cell memory formation after mild COVID-19. In the study overall: Clustering of TCRs was largely donor specific. Study findings and constraints: Later expanders leaned CD4+, whereas day 15 to 85 contracting clones were balanced CD4/CD8.

This clonotype was detected ten times or more. The antigen remains unidentified. Germline V gene sequence: CDR1 SGHRS, CDR2 YFSETQ. The length of the CDR3 is 15 residues. V gave up 0 bases and J gave up 0 bases, with 9 bases separating them. TCRdb processed the 5' RACE reads anew with MiXCR; each CDR3 protein has one entry. The table includes approximately 480,000 distinct CDR3 sequences, 15% to 20% detected once. The chain has TRBV5-1 and TRBJ2-5, with D maybe TRBD1 (6 bases). The sample consisted of PBMCs or a T cell subset sorted from them (not recorded which). The sequence was collected from an adult woman who had mild COVID-19 (a few samples of this study predate the infection). Cell type and time point are not known. The CDR3 spells CASSLEQGYQETQYF. The CDR3 nucleotides read TGCGCCAGCAGCTTGGAACAGGGCTACCAAGAGACCCAGTACTTC.